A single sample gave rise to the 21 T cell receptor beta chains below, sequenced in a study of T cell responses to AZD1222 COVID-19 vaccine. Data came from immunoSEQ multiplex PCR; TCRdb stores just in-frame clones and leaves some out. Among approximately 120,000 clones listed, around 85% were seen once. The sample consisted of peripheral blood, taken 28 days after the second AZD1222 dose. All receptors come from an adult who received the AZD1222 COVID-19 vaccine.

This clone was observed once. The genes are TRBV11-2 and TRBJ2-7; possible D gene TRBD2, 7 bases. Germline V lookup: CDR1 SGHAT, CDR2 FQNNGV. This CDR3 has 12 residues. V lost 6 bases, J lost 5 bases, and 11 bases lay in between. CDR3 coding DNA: TGTGCCAGCAGGGGGGGGGCCGACGAGCAGTACTTC. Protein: CASRGGADEQYF. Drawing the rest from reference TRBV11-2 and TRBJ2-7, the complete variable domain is EAGVAQSPRYKIIEKRQSVAFWCNPISGHATLYWYQQILGQGPKLLIQFQNNGVVDDSQLPKDRFSAERLKGVDSTLKIQPAKLEDSAVYLCASRGGADEQYFGPGTRLTVT.

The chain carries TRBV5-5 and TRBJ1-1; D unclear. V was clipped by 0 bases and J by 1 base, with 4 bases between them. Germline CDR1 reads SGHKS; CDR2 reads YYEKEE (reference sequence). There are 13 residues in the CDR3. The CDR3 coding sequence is TGTGCCAGCAGCTTGGGGTCGAACACTGAAGCTTTCTTT. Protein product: CASSLGSNTEAFF.

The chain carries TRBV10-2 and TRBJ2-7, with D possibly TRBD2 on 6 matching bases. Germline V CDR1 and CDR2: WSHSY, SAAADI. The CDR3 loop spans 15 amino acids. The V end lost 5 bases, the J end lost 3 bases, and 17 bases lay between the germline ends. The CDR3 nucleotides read TGCGCCAGCAGTCCGACCGGGACTTCTTTCTACGAGCAGTACTTC. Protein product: CASSPTGTSFYEQYF.

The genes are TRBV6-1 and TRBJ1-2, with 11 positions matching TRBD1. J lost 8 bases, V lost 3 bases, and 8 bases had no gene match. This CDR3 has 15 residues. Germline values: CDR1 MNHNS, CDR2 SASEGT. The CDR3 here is CASSERPGQGGGYTF. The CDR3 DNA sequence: TGTGCCAGCAGTGAGAGGCCGGGACAGGGGGGAGGCTACACCTTC.

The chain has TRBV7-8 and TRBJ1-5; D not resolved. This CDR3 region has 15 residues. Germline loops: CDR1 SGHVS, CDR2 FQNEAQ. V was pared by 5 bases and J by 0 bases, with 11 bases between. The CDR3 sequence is CASSPETSSNQPQHF. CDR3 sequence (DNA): TGTGCCAGCAGCCCCGAAACAAGTAGCAATCAGCCCCAGCATTTT.

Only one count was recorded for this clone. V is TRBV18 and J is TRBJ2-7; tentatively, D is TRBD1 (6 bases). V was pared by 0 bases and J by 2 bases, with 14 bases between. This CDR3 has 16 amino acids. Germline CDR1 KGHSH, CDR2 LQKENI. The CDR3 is CASSPPGAGSAYEQYF. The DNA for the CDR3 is TGTGCCAGCTCACCACCGGGGGCAGGTAGCGCCTACGAGCAGTACTTC.

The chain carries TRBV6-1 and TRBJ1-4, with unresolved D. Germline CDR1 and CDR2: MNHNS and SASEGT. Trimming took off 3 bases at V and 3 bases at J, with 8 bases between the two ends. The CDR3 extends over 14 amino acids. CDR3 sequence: CASSDGSANEKLFF. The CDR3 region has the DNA TGTGCCAGCAGTGACGGGTCGGCTAATGAAAAACTGTTTTTT.

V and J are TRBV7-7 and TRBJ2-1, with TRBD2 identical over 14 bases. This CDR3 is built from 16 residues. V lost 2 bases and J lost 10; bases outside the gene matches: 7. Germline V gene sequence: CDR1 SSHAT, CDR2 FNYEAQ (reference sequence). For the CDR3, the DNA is TGTGCCAGCAGCTTAAGACTAGCGGGGGGGCCAGAGGAGCAGTTCTTC. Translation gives CASSLRLAGGPEEQFF.

CDR3 coding DNA: TGTGCCAGTAGTATAGCCCCGGGACAGAGCTACGAGCAGTACTTC. Translation: CASSIAPGQSYEQYF. The genes are TRBV19 and TRBJ2-7, with 7 nucleotides matching TRBD1. CDR1 and CDR2 (germline): LNHDA, SQIVND (reference sequence). V trimming: 1 base; J trimming: 3 bases; junction bases outside the gene matches: 6. The CDR3 sequence is 15 residues long.

The DNA for the CDR3 is TGTGCCTGGAGTGTAGGTCAGGGCAATCAGCCCCAGCATTTT. It yields the protein CAWSVGQGNQPQHF. The rearrangement links TRBV30 to TRBJ1-5; D is ambiguous. The CDR3 spans 14 residues. CDR1 is GTSNPN and CDR2 is SVGIG in the germline V gene (reference sequence). V dropped 0 bases and J dropped 2 bases, with 8 bases sitting between them.

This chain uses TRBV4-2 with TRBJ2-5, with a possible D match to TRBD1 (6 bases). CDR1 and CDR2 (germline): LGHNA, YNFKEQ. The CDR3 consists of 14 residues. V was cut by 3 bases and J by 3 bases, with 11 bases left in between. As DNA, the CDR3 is TGTGCCAGCAGCCAGAGTGAGGGGGAAGAGACCCAGTACTTC. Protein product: CASSQSEGEETQYF.

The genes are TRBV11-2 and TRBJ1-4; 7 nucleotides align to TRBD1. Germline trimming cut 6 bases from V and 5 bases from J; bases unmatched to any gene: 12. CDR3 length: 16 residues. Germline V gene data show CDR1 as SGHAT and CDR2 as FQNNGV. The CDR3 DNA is TGTGCCAGCAGGAGAAGCCCCGGGACAGTAAATGAAAAACTGTTTTTT. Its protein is CASRRSPGTVNEKLFF.

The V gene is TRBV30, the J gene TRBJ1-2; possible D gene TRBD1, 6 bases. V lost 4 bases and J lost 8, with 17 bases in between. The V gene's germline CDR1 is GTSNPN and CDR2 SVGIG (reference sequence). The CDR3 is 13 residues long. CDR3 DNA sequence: TGTGCCTGGAAGGGACAACCGGGAGGCGGCTACACCTTC. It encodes CAWKGQPGGGYTF.

The CDR3 here is CASSETASQPQHF. The CDR3 region has the DNA TGCGCCAGCTCCGAGACGGCAAGCCAGCCCCAGCATTTT. V gene TRBV5-1 combines with J gene TRBJ1-5, with no clear D. The CDR3 consists of 13 residues. Germline loops: CDR1 SGHRS, CDR2 YFSETQ. The V end was cut by 7 bases, the J end by 7 bases, with 15 bases between.

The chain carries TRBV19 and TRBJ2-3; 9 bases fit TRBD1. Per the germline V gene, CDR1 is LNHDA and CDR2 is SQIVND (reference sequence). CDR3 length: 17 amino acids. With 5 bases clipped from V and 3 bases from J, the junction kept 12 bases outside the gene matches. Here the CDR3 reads CASSPDLATGGTDTQYF. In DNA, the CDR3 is TGTGCCAGTAGTCCCGACCTCGCGACAGGGGGGACAGATACGCAGTATTTT.

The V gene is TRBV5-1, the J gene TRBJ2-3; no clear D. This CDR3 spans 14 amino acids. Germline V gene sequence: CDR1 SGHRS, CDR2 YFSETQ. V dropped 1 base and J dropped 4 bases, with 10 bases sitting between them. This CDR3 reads CASSLTGPSDTQYF. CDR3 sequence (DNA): TGCGCCAGCAGCTTGACTGGTCCATCAGATACGCAGTATTTT.

The CDR3 is CASSLSAYEQYF. CDR3 DNA sequence: TGTGCCAGCAGTTTAAGTGCCTACGAGCAGTACTTC. The chain recombines TRBV28 with TRBJ2-7; D is unresolved. Per the germline V gene, CDR1 is MDHEN and CDR2 is SYDVKM. Trimming pared 2 bases from V and 2 bases from J, leaving 4 bases between. This CDR3 contains 12 residues.

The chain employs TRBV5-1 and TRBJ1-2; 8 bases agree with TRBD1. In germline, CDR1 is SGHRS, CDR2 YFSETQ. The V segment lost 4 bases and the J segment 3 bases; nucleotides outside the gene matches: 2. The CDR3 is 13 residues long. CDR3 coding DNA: TGCGCCAGCAGCCAGACAGGGGACTATGGCTACACCTTC. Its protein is CASSQTGDYGYTF.

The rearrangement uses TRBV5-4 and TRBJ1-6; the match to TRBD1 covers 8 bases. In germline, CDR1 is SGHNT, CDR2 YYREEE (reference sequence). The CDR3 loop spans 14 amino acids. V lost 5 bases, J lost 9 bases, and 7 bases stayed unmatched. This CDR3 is CASSQGQGGSPLHF. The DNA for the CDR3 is TGTGCCAGCAGTCAAGGACAGGGTGGTTCACCCCTCCACTTT.

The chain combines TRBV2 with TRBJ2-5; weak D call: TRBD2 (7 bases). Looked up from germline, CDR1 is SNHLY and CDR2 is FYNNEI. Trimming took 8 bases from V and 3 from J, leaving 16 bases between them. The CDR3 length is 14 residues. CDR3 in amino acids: CASRYKGGEETQYF. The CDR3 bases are TGTGCCAGCCGTTATAAGGGGGGGGAAGAGACCCAGTACTTC.

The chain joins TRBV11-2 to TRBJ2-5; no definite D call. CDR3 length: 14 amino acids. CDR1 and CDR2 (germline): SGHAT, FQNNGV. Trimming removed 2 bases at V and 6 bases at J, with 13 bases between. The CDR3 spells CASSLFAGPQTQYF. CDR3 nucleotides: TGTGCCAGCAGCTTATTTGCCGGGCCACAGACCCAGTACTTC.